A selection of T cell receptor beta chains follows, all from one sample in a study of blood T cell repertoires in COVID-19. This table comes from immunoSEQ multiplex PCR, and its TCRdb copy is limited to in-frame clones, with some not included. The sample holds 150,000 to 200,000 clones; 80% to 90% are singletons and the top ten take about 10%. The material sequenced was peripheral blood. The receptors here all came from a woman aged 55-69 years with COVID-19, enrolled during active disease. Each CDR3 is given with its conserved first and last residue. D genes are given only for firm matches. Some rows have no size entry. The others give once, few or many, or a class for an expanded clone.

clone size	V gene	CDR3 length	D gene	J gene	CDR3 protein	CDR3 DNA
.	TRBV11-2	15	.	TRBJ1-2	CASSLGVGARIGYTF	TGTGCCAGCAGCTTAGGGGTAGGGGCCAGGATCGGCTACACCTTC
.	TRBV6-2/TRBV6-3	17	TRBD2	TRBJ2-1	CASSYGWEGHYDNEQFF	TGTGCCAGCAGTTACGGGTGGGAGGGCCATTACGACAATGAGCAGTTCTTC
few	TRBV2	14	.	TRBJ2-5	CASSFDRNQETQYF	TGTGCCAGCAGTTTCGACAGGAACCAAGAGACCCAGTACTTC
.	TRBV18	18	.	TRBJ1-6	CASSPWVVSGGHNSPLHF	TGTGCCAGCTCACCATGGGTGGTCTCGGGGGGACATAATTCACCCCTCCACTTT
many	TRBV28	12	.	TRBJ2-7	CASSLSGYEQYF	TGTGCCAGCAGTTTATCGGGCTACGAGCAGTACTTC
.	TRBV5-1	18	TRBD2	TRBJ2-1	CASSFRSGGLARYNEQFF	TGCGCCAGCAGCTTTCGGAGTGGCGGACTAGCTAGGTACAATGAGCAGTTCTTC
.	TRBV5-4	13	TRBD1	TRBJ1-2	CASRVQGADGYTF	TGTGCCAGCAGAGTACAGGGGGCGGATGGCTACACCTTC
.	TRBV19	14	.	TRBJ1-1	CASSIDGKNTEAFF	TGTGCCAGTAGTATAGACGGTAAGAACACTGAAGCTTTCTTT
.	TRBV6-1	16	TRBD2	TRBJ2-7	CASSELAGAPSYEQYF	TGTGCCAGCAGTGAACTAGCGGGGGCACCCTCCTACGAGCAGTACTTC
few	TRBV30	14	.	TRBJ2-7	CAWSTGHLTYEQYF	TGTGCCTGGAGTACCGGACACTTAACCTACGAGCAGTACTTC
.	TRBV15	15	TRBD2	TRBJ2-7	CATSPRAGVVHEQYF	TGTGCCACCAGCCCGAGAGCGGGAGTAGTCCACGAGCAGTACTTC
.	TRBV14	16	TRBD1	TRBJ1-1	CASSAKTGTGRTEAFF	TGTGCCAGCAGCGCCAAAACCGGGACAGGGAGAACTGAAGCTTTCTTT
.	TRBV20-1	16	TRBD2	TRBJ2-5	CSASLAGGTTQETQYF	TGCAGTGCTAGTTTAGCGGGCGGGACCACCCAAGAGACCCAGTACTTC
.	TRBV3-1/TRBV3-2	15	TRBD2	TRBJ2-5	CASSQGLASGETQYF	TGTGCCAGCAGCCAGGGACTAGCGTCTGGGGAGACCCAGTACTTC
.	TRBV29-1	15	.	TRBJ1-5	CSVGWAADSNQPQHF	TGCAGCGTTGGGTGGGCAGCCGATAGCAATCAGCCCCAGCATTTT
.	TRBV19	20	.	TRBJ1-5	CASSIDRRQIGLWGNQPQHF	TGTGCCAGTAGTATAGATCGGAGGCAGATAGGTTTGTGGGGCAATCAGCCCCAGCATTTT
.	TRBV19	16	.	TRBJ2-2	CASSIVGASNTGELFF	TGTGCCAGTAGTATCGTAGGGGCGTCGAACACCGGGGAGCTGTTTTTT
.	TRBV30	15	TRBD2	TRBJ2-1	CAWSVPTSVNNEQFF	TGTGCCTGGAGTGTCCCCACTAGCGTCAACAATGAGCAGTTCTTC
.	TRBV6-5	12	TRBD1	TRBJ1-2	CASSRQGNGYTF	TGTGCCAGCAGTCGACAGGGGAATGGCTACACCTTC
.	TRBV5-1	14	TRBD1	TRBJ2-2	CASRDQGAIGELFF	TGCGCCAGCCGGGACCAGGGGGCTATCGGGGAGCTGTTTTTT
.	TRBV15	17	TRBD1	TRBJ1-3	CATSRGGTGAAGNTIYF	TGTGCCACCAGCAGAGGGGGGACAGGGGCGGCAGGAAACACCATATATTTT
.	TRBV6-2/TRBV6-3	16	TRBD2	TRBJ2-5	CASNPQIAGGQETQYF	TGTGCCAGCAACCCACAAATAGCGGGAGGCCAAGAGACCCAGTACTTC
.	TRBV9	16	TRBD1	TRBJ1-2	CASSVGLDRRRGGYTF	TGTGCCAGCAGCGTAGGCTTGGACAGGAGACGGGGAGGCTACACCTTC
.	TRBV10-3	14	.	TRBJ2-7	CAISESEVSYEQYF	TGTGCCATCAGTGAGTCGGAGGTTTCCTACGAGCAGTACTTC
.	TRBV28	15	TRBD1	TRBJ1-2	CASRFLGQGHYGYTF	TGTGCCAGCAGGTTCCTGGGACAGGGGCACTATGGCTACACCTTC
.	TRBV9	16	.	TRBJ2-2	CASSQRGTSNTGELFF	TGTGCCAGCAGCCAGAGGGGGACCTCGAACACCGGGGAGCTGTTTTTT
.	TRBV10-3	13	.	TRBJ2-5	CAIRQQGQETQYF	TGTGCCATCAGGCAACAGGGACAAGAGACCCAGTACTTC
.	TRBV11-3	15	.	TRBJ2-1	CASSRQGLEGNEQFF	TGTGCCAGCAGCAGACAGGGACTTGAGGGCAATGAGCAGTTCTTC
.	TRBV25-1	13	TRBD1	TRBJ1-2	CASSGTGGFGYTF	TGTGCCAGCAGTGGGACAGGGGGCTTTGGCTACACCTTC
.	TRBV30	13	.	TRBJ1-4	CAWSGVQLGELFF	TGTGCCTGGAGTGGGGTCCAGCTCGGGGAACTGTTTTTT
.	TRBV5-5	14	TRBD1	TRBJ2-5	CASSLLTGLETQYF	TGTGCCAGCAGCTTACTGACAGGGCTGGAGACCCAGTACTTC
.	TRBV5-6	13	.	TRBJ1-1	CASSLDRNTEAFF	TGTGCCAGCAGCTTGGATAGAAACACTGAAGCTTTCTTT
.	TRBV11-3	14	TRBD1	TRBJ1-1	CASTTGVPDTEAFF	TGTGCCAGCACCACAGGGGTCCCTGACACTGAAGCTTTCTTT
.	TRBV4-2	15	TRBD1	TRBJ1-6	CASSQDRDRASPLHF	TGTGCCAGCAGCCAGGATAGGGACAGGGCTTCACCCCTCCACTTT
.	TRBV28	12	.	TRBJ1-2	CASSLGLYGYTF	TGTGCCAGCAGTTTAGGCCTCTATGGCTACACCTTC
few	TRBV5-4	12	.	TRBJ1-5	CASSLRGQPQHF	TGTGCCAGCAGCTTACGGGGACAGCCCCAGCATTTT
few	TRBV9	15	.	TRBJ2-6	CASSRLTTGANVLTF	TGTGCCAGCAGCCGGCTTACGACAGGGGCCAACGTCCTGACTTTC
.	TRBV5-4	18	.	TRBJ1-4	CASSPGTYPSWANEKLFF	TGTGCCAGCAGCCCCGGGACTTATCCCTCTTGGGCTAATGAAAAACTGTTTTTT
.	TRBV19	13	.	TRBJ1-6	CASSISLNSPLHF	TGTGCCAGTAGTATCTCCCTTAATTCACCCCTCCACTTT
.	TRBV15	16	TRBD1	TRBJ1-4	CATSRDGTAYNEKLFF	TGTGCCACCAGCAGAGATGGGACAGCTTATAATGAAAAACTGTTTTTT
.	TRBV24-1	14	.	TRBJ1-4	CATSRNSLNEKLFF	TGTGCCACCAGTCGGAACAGTCTTAATGAAAAACTGTTTTTT
.	TRBV6-5	13	TRBD1	TRBJ1-2	CASRNAGGMGYTF	TGTGCCAGCAGGAATGCAGGGGGCATGGGCTACACCTTC
.	TRBV6-6	14	.	TRBJ1-1	CASSLWGGNTEAFF	TGTGCCAGCAGCCTTTGGGGGGGGAACACTGAAGCTTTCTTT
.	TRBV7-2	15	TRBD2	TRBJ2-1	CASSSGTSGRNEQFF	TGTGCCAGCAGCTCCGGGACTAGCGGGAGAAATGAGCAGTTCTTC
.	TRBV11-1	16	TRBD2	TRBJ2-5	CASSLVSGGIQETQYF	TGTGCCAGCAGCTTAGTTTCCGGGGGGATCCAAGAGACCCAGTACTTC
.	TRBV23-1	14	.	TRBJ2-3	CASSHLRRTDTQYF	TGCGCCAGCAGTCACCTGCGGAGAACAGATACGCAGTATTTT
.	TRBV25-1	14	TRBD1	TRBJ2-1	CAIKGQGASGEQFF	TGTGCCATCAAGGGACAGGGGGCGTCGGGGGAGCAGTTCTTC
.	TRBV11-2	11	.	TRBJ2-3	CAIPRAGGQYF	TGTGCCATCCCAAGAGCCGGGGGGCAGTATTTT
.	TRBV24-1	13	.	TRBJ1-2	CAASGGSYGSYTF	TGTGCCGCGTCTGGCGGTTCCTATGGTAGCTACACCTTC
.	TRBV6-2/TRBV6-3	15	.	TRBJ1-2	CASSDRQPTNYGYTF	TGTGCCAGCAGTGACCGACAGCCGACTAACTATGGCTACACCTTC